The 18 T cell receptor beta chains in this list originate from one sample, sequenced in a study of T cells in Graves' hyperthyroidism and ophthalmopathy. The investigators amplified TCR beta CDR3 regions from RNA transcripts. The study used the HTBI primer set for a first-round RT-PCR of the TCR CDR3. TCRdb called the multiplex PCR reads again in MiXCR, with one record for every CDR3 protein. The sample shows fewer than 55,000 distinct CDR3 sequences, about 54% of them seen only once. The source material was peripheral blood or thyroid tissue (not recorded which). Source of these receptors: a man younger than 35 with Graves' hyperthyroidism.

This chain's CDR3 is CTRDTVSNQPQHF. For the CDR3, the DNA is TGCACTAGGGACACCGTTAGCAATCAGCCCCAGCATTTT. The chain links TRBV20-1 to TRBJ1-5; tentative D call: TRBD1 (6 bases). Germline-derived CDR1 and CDR2 are DFQATT and SNEGSKA (reference sequence). The CDR3 runs to 13 residues.

The CDR3 protein is CAISQTGVNSPLHF. CDR3 sequence (DNA): TGTGCCATCAGCCAGACAGGGGTGAATTCACCCCTCCACTTT. This chain connects TRBV10-3 to TRBJ1-6, with 8 nucleotides matching TRBD1. Germline trimming cut 6 bases from V and 7 bases from J; bases unmatched to any gene: 5. Per the germline V gene, CDR1 is ENHRY and CDR2 is SYGVKD. The CDR3 sequence is 14 residues long.

The J gene is TRBJ1-1, the V gene TRBV24-1; 10 positions agree with TRBD1. The CDR3 extends over 14 amino acids. V trimming: 9 bases; J trimming: 0 bases; junction bases outside the gene matches: 3. The germline CDR1 and CDR2 sequences are KGHDR and SFDVKD. The CDR3: CATRTGGLNTEAFF. The CDR3 DNA follows: TGTGCCACCCGGACAGGGGGTTTGAACACTGAAGCTTTCTTT.

This clonotype was counted at least ten times. The chain couples TRBV6-1 to TRBJ1-2; D is uncertain. The germline V gene encodes CDR1 MNHNS and CDR2 SASEGT. Trimming took off 3 bases at V and 1 base at J, with 3 bases between the two ends. This CDR3 is built from 12 residues. The CDR3 sequence is CASSDFNYGYTF. Here the CDR3 DNA reads TGTGCCAGCAGTGATTTTAACTATGGCTACACCTTC.

The V and J genes are TRBV7-9 and TRBJ2-5; unclear D gene. Germline CDR1 SEHNR, CDR2 FQNEAQ (reference sequence). This CDR3 comprises 12 residues. V shed 6 bases and J shed 4 bases, with 9 bases lying between them. CDR3 DNA sequence: TGTGCCAGCAGTGTTCTCGTAGAGACCCAGTACTTC. Translating gives CASSVLVETQYF. The full variable domain, in which reference TRBV7-9 and TRBJ2-5 provide the parts outside the CDR3, is DTGVSQNPRHKITKRGQNVTFRCDPISEHNRLYWYRQTLGQGPEFLTYFQNEAQLEKSRLLSDRFSAERPKGSFSTLEIQRTEQGDSAMYLCASSVLVETQYFGPGTRLLVL.

This chain joins TRBV7-9 and TRBJ2-6, with TRBD2 matching over 11 bases. Looked up from germline, CDR1 is SEHNR and CDR2 is FQNEAQ (reference sequence). The CDR3 is 17 amino acids. V was pared by 8 bases and J by 0 bases, with 6 bases of the junction left unmatched. CDR3 sequence: CASAGLADPSGANVLTF. CDR3 in DNA: TGTGCCAGCGCGGGACTAGCGGATCCCTCTGGGGCCAACGTCCTGACTTTC.

V is TRBV20-1 and J is TRBJ2-2; TRBD2 aligns across 8 bases. Looked up from germline, CDR1 is DFQATT and CDR2 is SNEGSKA (reference sequence). The CDR3 is made up of 16 amino acids. V was clipped by 6 bases and J by 2 bases; unmatched bases: 11. CDR3 in DNA: TGCAGTGCCCGAGCGCGACTAGCGCAAAACACCGGGGAGCTGTTTTTT. It is translated as CSARARLAQNTGELFF.

In this sample, this clonotype turned up once. One end of the junction varies from germline; a read error may be responsible. CDR3 sequence: CATSDRGTGTDFFF. CDR3 DNA sequence: TGTGCCACCAGTGACCGCGGGACAGGGACTGATTTTTTTTTT. The V and J genes are TRBV24-1 and TRBJ1-1, with 9 bases matching TRBD1. The CDR3 contains 14 residues. Germline-derived CDR1 and CDR2 are KGHDR and SFDVKD.

Ten or more counts support this clonotype. The chain recombines TRBV16 with TRBJ1-1; no definite D call. Deletions cut 2 bases from V and 1 base from J, with 8 bases between. This CDR3 spans 14 amino acids. Looked up from germline, CDR1 is KGHSY and CDR2 is FQNENV. In DNA, the CDR3 is TGTGCCAGCAGCCAAAATACGGGGAACACTGAAGCTTTCTTT. This translates into CASSQNTGNTEAFF.

This rearrangement joins TRBV7-2 to TRBJ2-7; TRBD1 or TRBD2 may be the D gene (6 bases each). Germline lookup yields CDR1 SGHTA and CDR2 FQGNSA. Trimming shortened V by 0 bases and J by 3 bases, and 12 bases separated the two germline ends. There are 15 residues in the CDR3. This chain's CDR3 is CASSLAVGGHYEQYF. The CDR3 nucleotides are TGTGCCAGCAGCTTAGCCGTTGGGGGGCACTACGAGCAGTACTTC.

The chain is built from TRBV29-1 and TRBJ1-2, with TRBD1 as a possible D gene (6 bases). The germline V gene has CDR1 SQVTM and CDR2 ANQGSEA. The CDR3 consists of 10 residues. The V end lost 6 bases, the J end lost 4 bases, and 6 bases lay between the germline ends. CDR3 DNA sequence: TGCAGCGTAGGGGGCTATGGCTACACCTTC. The encoded protein is CSVGGYGYTF.

This clonotype was counted a few times. The chain joins TRBV15 to TRBJ1-4; D call uncertain. Trimming pared 4 bases from V and 10 bases from J, leaving 16 bases between. The CDR3 consists of 14 residues. Germline loops: CDR1 LNHNV, CDR2 YYDKDF (reference sequence). CDR3 sequence (DNA): TGTGCCACCAGCACTACGACGCCAGGAGGAAAACTGTTTTTT. It translates to CATSTTTPGGKLFF. Supplemented by reference TRBV15 and TRBJ1-4, the full variable domain reads DAMVIQNPRYQVTQFGKPVTLSCSQTLNHNVMYWYQQKSSQAPKLLFHYYDKDFNNEADTPDNFQSRRPNTSFCFLDIRSPGLGDTAMYLCATSTTTPGGKLFFGSGTQLSVL.

The genes are TRBV7-2 and TRBJ1-6, with 7 bases matching TRBD1. The CDR3 is 15 amino acids. V trimming: 5 bases; J trimming: 9 bases; junction bases outside the gene matches: 10. From germline, CDR1 is SGHTA and CDR2 FQGNSA. The DNA of the CDR3 is TGTGCCAGCAGCCGACAGGGAACCACTGGTTCACCCCTCCACTTT. This gives the protein CASSRQGTTGSPLHF.

As concerns this clonotype: A junction boundary mismatches the germline segment, possibly from a read error. This chain joins TRBV2 and TRBJ1-2; D remains ambiguous. CDR3 length: 15 amino acids. CDR1 is SNHLY and CDR2 is FYNNEI in the germline V gene. CDR3 in amino acids: CASREGWGTNYGYTF. CDR3 bases: TGTGCCAGCAGAGAAGGGTGGGGAACTAACTATGGCTACACCTTC.

V and J are TRBV24-1 and TRBJ1-4; no definite D call. Trimming removed 0 bases at V and 10 bases at J, with 5 bases between. Germline V gives CDR1 KGHDR, CDR2 SFDVKD. This CDR3 is built from 12 residues. CDR3 amino acids: CATSDLEGKLFF. The DNA of the CDR3 is TGTGCCACCAGTGATTTGGAGGGAAAACTGTTTTTT.

This clonotype has at least ten counts. The chain has TRBV7-9 and TRBJ1-6; TRBD1 matches at 10 bases. Per the germline V gene, CDR1 is SEHNR and CDR2 is FQNEAQ (reference sequence). V lost 2 bases to trimming and J lost 9 bases; unmatched junction nucleotides: 4. The CDR3 has 15 residues. Written as DNA, the CDR3 is TGTGCCAGCAGCTTACCGGGACAGGGGATTTCACCCCTCCACTTT. The encoded protein is CASSLPGQGISPLHF.

This clonotype is deemed medium-sized. V and J are TRBV20-1 and TRBJ2-5; 8 nucleotides align to TRBD1. The junction had 7 bases not matched to a gene; V was cut back by 3 bases and J by 4 bases. The CDR3 runs to 14 residues. Germline assignment: CDR1 DFQATT and CDR2 SNEGSKA (reference sequence). DNA for the CDR3: TGCAGTGCTAGGAGACAGGGGCGGGGAGAGACCCAGTACTTC. Protein sequence: CSARRQGRGETQYF.

This rearrangement joins TRBV6-5 to TRBJ2-5; D is possibly TRBD1 (6 bases). The V end lost 5 bases, the J end lost 0 bases, and 10 bases lay between the germline ends. Germline assignment: CDR1 MNHEY and CDR2 SVGAGI. The length of the CDR3 is 14 residues. CDR3 amino acids: CASSLRGYQETQYF. For the CDR3, the DNA is TGTGCCAGCAGTCTAAGGGGGTACCAAGAGACCCAGTACTTC.